A single sample is the source of the 14 T cell receptor beta chains below, sequenced in a study of blood T cell repertoires in COVID-19. Produced via immunoSEQ multiplex PCR; TCRdb's table is partial and in-frame only. The repertoire consists of a few hundred thousand clones, with roughly nine tenths occurring once and the leading ten covering approximately 2.4%. The sample taken for sequencing was peripheral blood. These receptors were collected from a man aged 18-30 years with active or convalescent COVID-19.

The chain joins TRBV5-1 to TRBJ1-1, with D perhaps matching TRBD1 (5 bases). V was trimmed by 4 bases and J by 4 bases, leaving 14 bases between them. There are 14 residues in the CDR3. The V gene's germline CDR1 is SGHRS and CDR2 YFSETQ. This CDR3 reads CASSPGTGGTEAFF. CDR3 DNA: TGCGCCAGCAGCCCCGGAACGGGGGGCACTGAAGCTTTCTTT.

The V call is TRBV4-1, the J call TRBJ1-5; D is uncertain. The germline gives CDR1 MGHRA, CDR2 YSYEKL. This CDR3 has 15 residues. Trimming removed 2 bases at V and 2 bases at J, with 10 bases between. CDR3: CASSQNTDGNQPQHF. CDR3 nucleotides: TGCGCCAGCAGCCAAAACACAGATGGCAATCAGCCCCAGCATTTT.

This chain links TRBV2 with TRBJ1-6, with D possibly matching TRBD1 (5 bases). Germline V CDR1 and CDR2: SNHLY, FYNNEI. The V and J ends lost 7 bases and 0 bases respectively, with 16 bases between them. The length of the CDR3 is 17 residues. CDR3 sequence (DNA): TGTGCCAGCACCCTTCCAACAGGTGGCTCCTATAATTCACCCCTCCACTTT. Protein: CASTLPTGGSYNSPLHF.

The CDR3 loop reads CASSLAAGWATDTQYF. CDR3 bases: TGTGCCAGCAGCTTAGCGGCGGGTTGGGCCACAGATACGCAGTATTTT. This chain joins TRBV13 and TRBJ2-3; D perhaps matches TRBD2 (5 bases). V lost 1 base, J lost 2 bases, and 13 bases lay in between. This CDR3 is built from 16 residues. The V gene's germline CDR1 is PRHDT and CDR2 FYEKMQ (reference sequence).

The chain links TRBV20-1 to TRBJ2-5; D call uncertain. V lost 7 bases, J lost 1 base, and 4 bases lay in between. Germline V lookup: CDR1 DFQATT, CDR2 SNEGSKA (reference sequence). CDR3 length equals 10 residues. CDR3 nucleotide sequence: TGCAGTGTCGGCCAAGAGACCCAGTACTTC. Translation gives CSVGQETQYF.

This chain uses TRBV7-6 with TRBJ2-2; D is perhaps TRBD2 (6 bases). The CDR3 spans 14 residues. V was clipped by 5 bases and J by 4 bases, with 11 bases between them. Germline CDR1 SGHVS, CDR2 FNYEAQ. The CDR3 DNA sequence: TGTGCCAGCAGCCCAGTGGGGGGCACCGGGGAGCTGTTTTTT. Translating it yields CASSPVGGTGELFF. Full variable domain (rest looked up from reference TRBV7-6 and TRBJ2-2): GAGVSQSPRYKVTKRGQDVALRCDPISGHVSLYWYRQALGQGPEFLTYFNYEAQQDKSGLPNDRFSAERPEGSISTLTIQRTEQRDSAMYRCASSPVGGTGELFFGEGSRLTVL.

The V call is TRBV5-1, the J call TRBJ2-7; TRBD2 agrees at 9 bases. Germline V CDR1 and CDR2: SGHRS, YFSETQ. Trimming cost V 3 bases and J 5 bases; bases outside gene matches: 12. The CDR3 has 16 amino acids. CDR3 sequence: CASSWTTGTSPHEQYF. In DNA, the CDR3 is TGCGCCAGCAGCTGGACAACCGGGACTAGCCCCCACGAGCAGTACTTC.

The chain employs TRBV7-6 and TRBJ1-3; 7 bases line up with TRBD1. Trimming at V came to 1 base and at J to 0 bases, leaving 3 bases not matched to a gene. The CDR3 consists of 16 residues. The germline V gene encodes CDR1 SGHVS and CDR2 FNYEAQ. The chain's CDR3 is CASSLEGAGSGNTIYF. The CDR3 coding sequence is TGTGCCAGCAGCTTAGAGGGGGCGGGCTCTGGAAACACCATATATTTT.

The chain employs TRBV5-4 and TRBJ2-1, with TRBD2 matching 8 bases. There are 19 residues in the CDR3. The junction had 16 bases not matched to a gene; V was cut back by 5 bases and J by 0 bases. Germline-derived CDR1 and CDR2 are SGHNT and YYREEE (reference sequence). CDR3 coding DNA: TGTGCCAGCAGACCTACCCCGGGACTAGGGGGTAGCTCCTACAATGAGCAGTTCTTC. Its translation is CASRPTPGLGGSSYNEQFF.

V and J are TRBV9 and TRBJ2-7, with D perhaps TRBD1 (6 bases). Trimming took 1 base from V and 5 from J, leaving 13 bases between them. The CDR3 runs to 14 residues. The V gene's germline CDR1 is SGDLS and CDR2 YYNGEE. The CDR3, as DNA: TGTGCCAGCAGCGTAAACTACAGGGAAAACGAGCAGTACTTC. Amino acid sequence: CASSVNYRENEQYF.

The chain employs TRBV7-2 and TRBJ2-1; TRBD2 aligns across 9 bases. CDR3 length equals 17 residues. The germline V gene has CDR1 SGHTA and CDR2 FQGNSA. The ends lost 2 bases at V and 4 bases at J; junction bases unmatched: 9. The CDR3 here is CASSLWGGRASYNEQFF. The DNA of the CDR3 is TGTGCCAGCAGCTTATGGGGCGGGAGGGCCTCTTACAATGAGCAGTTCTTC.

This clone was recorded only once. The genes are TRBV4-1 and TRBJ2-7; weak D call: TRBD1 (6 bases). The germline V gene has CDR1 MGHRA and CDR2 YSYEKL. The CDR3 sequence is 16 residues long. Trimming stripped 0 bases from V and 2 bases from J, with 14 bases between. The CDR3 DNA sequence: TGCGCCAGCAGCCAAGATACCCGTGGGGGCACCTACGAGCAGTACTTC. Translation gives CASSQDTRGGTYEQYF.

The chain recombines TRBV7-6 with TRBJ2-1; TRBD2 matches at 12 bases. The trim removed 4 bases at V and 0 bases at J, leaving 13 bases unmatched. The germline V gene encodes CDR1 SGHVS and CDR2 FNYEAQ. The CDR3 covers 20 residues. For the CDR3, the DNA is TGTGCCAGCAGCTCCGGGCCCGGACTAGCGGGATTAAGCTCCTACAATGAGCAGTTCTTC. It codes for CASSSGPGLAGLSSYNEQFF.

This chain connects TRBV28 to TRBJ1-1; D not certain. In germline, CDR1 is MDHEN, CDR2 SYDVKM. The V and J ends lost 2 bases and 3 bases respectively, with 10 bases between them. CDR3 length: 14 amino acids. CDR3 in amino acids: CASSLRGRDTEAFF. In nucleotides, the CDR3 is TGTGCCAGCAGTTTACGCGGGCGGGACACTGAAGCTTTCTTT. Supplemented by reference TRBV28 and TRBJ1-1, the full variable domain reads DVKVTQSSRYLVKRTGEKVFLECVQDMDHENMFWYRQDPGLGLRLIYFSYDVKMKEKGDIPEGYSVSREKKERFSLILESASTNQTSMYLCASSLRGRDTEAFFGQGTRLTVV.